What follows are 8 T cell receptor beta chains derived from one specimen sequenced in a study of response to subunit inactivated influenza vaccine. Each CDR3 protein gets one entry after TCRdb re-called the RT-PCR reads with MiXCR. The repertoire includes roughly 700,000 distinct CDR3 sequences, roughly 14% of them detected once, and around 6.5% sits in the top ten. Source: PBMCs from blood, taken 14 to 15 days before vaccination. Receptor source: a man aged 50 or older who received an inactivated influenza vaccine.

The chain has TRBV28 and TRBJ2-2; 7 bases fit TRBD2. Germline values: CDR1 MDHEN, CDR2 SYDVKM. This CDR3 comprises 16 residues. The V gene end was trimmed by 2 bases and the J gene end by 0 bases; junction bases not matched to a gene: 3. CDR3 DNA: TGTGCCAGCAGTTTAACTAGCGCCACGAACACCGGGGAGCTGTTTTTT. Amino acids: CASSLTSATNTGELFF.

This chain uses TRBV18 with TRBJ1-4, with 7 bases matching TRBD1. Germline values: CDR1 KGHSH, CDR2 LQKENI. V dropped 4 bases and J dropped 7; count of bases not matched to a gene: 12. CDR3 length: 16 amino acids. The CDR3: CASSLSPTGEGEKLFF. The CDR3, as DNA: TGTGCCAGCTCACTTTCGCCTACAGGGGAAGGTGAAAAACTGTTTTTT.

The rearrangement uses TRBV7-2 and TRBJ2-7, with D possibly matching TRBD2 (6 bases). The CDR3 loop spans 16 amino acids. Germline V gene sequence: CDR1 SGHTA, CDR2 FQGNSA. Trimming left V 6 bases short and J 7 bases short, with 25 bases between. The CDR3 protein is CASSSGSRDGSWEQYF. For the CDR3, the DNA is TGTGCCAGCAGTTCTGGATCGCGGGACGGATCGTGGGAGCAGTACTTC.

A few counts support this clonotype. This chain joins TRBV6-5 and TRBJ1-6; unclear D gene. CDR3 size: 16 residues. The germline gives CDR1 MNHEY, CDR2 SVGAGI. V was clipped by 0 bases and J by 3 bases, with 9 bases between them. This CDR3 is CASSYSQSYYNSPLHF. The CDR3 DNA sequence: TGTGCCAGCAGTTACTCTCAGAGCTACTATAATTCACCCCTCCACTTT.

This rearrangement joins TRBV10-3 to TRBJ2-5, with D unclear. CDR1 and CDR2 from the germline V gene are ENHRY and SYGVKD. The CDR3 covers 16 residues. The V end lost 0 bases, the J end lost 5 bases, and 16 bases lay between the germline ends. CDR3 protein: CAISESLPVSWETQYF. The DNA for the CDR3 is TGTGCCATCAGTGAGTCGTTACCAGTTTCTTGGGAGACCCAGTACTTC.

This clonotype was seen a handful of times. One end of the junction varies from germline; a read error may be responsible. This chain joins TRBV7-7 and TRBJ2-2; D is unresolved. This CDR3 region has 14 residues. Germline CDR1 SSHAT, CDR2 FNYEAQ (reference sequence). CDR3 DNA sequence: TGTGCTAGCAGTCAAGGGATGAACACCGGGGAGCTGTTTTTT. The encoded protein is CASSQGMNTGELFF.

This clonotype showed up many times. The genes are TRBV5-5 and TRBJ1-5, with 7 bases that match TRBD1. Germline trimming cut 4 bases from V and 10 bases from J; bases unmatched to any gene: 8. The CDR3 runs 13 residues. CDR1 and CDR2 from the germline V gene are SGHKS and YYEKEE (reference sequence). Here the CDR3 reads CASSPDRKEPQHF. The CDR3 coding sequence is TGTGCCAGCAGCCCGGACAGGAAGGAACCCCAGCATTTT.

This clonotype appeared a few times. A junction end diverges from the germline sequence, so it may reflect a read error. The chain joins TRBV5-1 to TRBJ2-3; D possibly matches TRBD1 or TRBD2 (6 bases each). The germline CDR1 and CDR2 sequences are SGHRS and YFSETQ. This CDR3 contains 15 residues. The chain's CDR3 is CASSLEGHSTDTQYF. The DNA of the CDR3 is TGCGCCAGCAGTTTGGAGGGACACAGCACAGATACGCAGTATTTT.